This T cell receptor (beta chain) was captured by sequencing in a study of blood T cell repertoires in COVID-19. Assay: immunoSEQ multiplex PCR; the TCRdb copy retains only in-frame clones and omits some. The repertoire holds about 100,000 clones, with about nine tenths as singletons. Germline CDR1 KGHDR, CDR2 SFDVKD. J lost 9 bases, V lost 4 bases, and 8 bases had no gene match. The CDR3 consists of 14 residues. The source is a man between 50 and 59 years old with active COVID-19. The chain carries TRBV24-1 and TRBJ2-1, with 7 bases that match TRBD2. Sequencing was performed on peripheral blood. CDR3 coding DNA: TGTGCCACCAGTGACCCTAGGACTAGAACTGAGCAGTTCTTC. It specifies CATSDPRTRTEQFF.